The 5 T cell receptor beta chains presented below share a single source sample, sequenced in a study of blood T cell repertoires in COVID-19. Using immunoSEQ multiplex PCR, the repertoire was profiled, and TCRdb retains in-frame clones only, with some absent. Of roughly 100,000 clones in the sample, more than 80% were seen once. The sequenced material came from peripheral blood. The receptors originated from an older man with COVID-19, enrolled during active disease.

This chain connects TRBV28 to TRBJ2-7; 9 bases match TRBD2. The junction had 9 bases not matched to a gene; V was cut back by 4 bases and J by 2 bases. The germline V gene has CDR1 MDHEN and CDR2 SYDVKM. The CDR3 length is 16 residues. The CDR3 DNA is TGTGCCAGCAGTTCGCCCGGGGCGGGAGGGCCCTACGAGCAGTACTTC. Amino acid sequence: CASSSPGAGGPYEQYF.

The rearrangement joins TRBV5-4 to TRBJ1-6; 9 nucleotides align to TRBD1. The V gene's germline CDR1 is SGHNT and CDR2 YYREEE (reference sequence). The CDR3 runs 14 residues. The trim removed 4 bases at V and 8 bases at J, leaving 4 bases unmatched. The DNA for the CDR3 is TGTGCCAGCAGCCGGGGACAGGGAGATTCACCCCTCCACTTT. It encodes CASSRGQGDSPLHF. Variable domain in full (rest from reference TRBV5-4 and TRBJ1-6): ETGVTQSPTHLIKTRGQQVTLRCSSQSGHNTVSWYQQALGQGPQFIFQYYREEENGRGNFPPRFSGLQFPNYSSELNVNALELDDSALYLCASSRGQGDSPLHFGNGTRLTVT.

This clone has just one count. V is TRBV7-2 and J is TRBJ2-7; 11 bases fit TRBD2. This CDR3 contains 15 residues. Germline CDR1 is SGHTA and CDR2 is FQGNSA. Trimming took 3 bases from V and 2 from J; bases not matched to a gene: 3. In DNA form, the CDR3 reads TGTGCCAGCAGCTTGGGACTAGCGGAAACCTACGAGCAGTACTTC. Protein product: CASSLGLAETYEQYF.

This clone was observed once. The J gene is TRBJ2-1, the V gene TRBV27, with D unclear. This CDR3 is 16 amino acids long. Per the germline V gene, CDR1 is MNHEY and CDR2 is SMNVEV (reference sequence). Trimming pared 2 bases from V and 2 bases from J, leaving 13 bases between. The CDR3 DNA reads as TGTGCCAGCAGTTTAAATATGGCAACCACCTACAATGAGCAGTTCTTC. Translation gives CASSLNMATTYNEQFF.

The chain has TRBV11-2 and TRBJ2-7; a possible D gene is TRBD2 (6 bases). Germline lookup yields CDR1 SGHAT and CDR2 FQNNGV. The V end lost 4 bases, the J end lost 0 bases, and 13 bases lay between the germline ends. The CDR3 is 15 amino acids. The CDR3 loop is CASSSDGGYSYEQYF. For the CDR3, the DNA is TGTGCCAGCAGCTCCGACGGGGGATACTCCTACGAGCAGTACTTC.